These T cell receptor beta chains were read from a single sample in a study of shared clonotypes between healthy human individuals. Profiled with immunoSEQ multiplex PCR; TCRdb holds only in-frame clones, not every one. The sample holds fewer than 1.4 million clones, 75% to 85% seen once. Sample: memory CD4+ T cells from PBMCs. The source of these receptors is a man younger than 35 in good health. Some clones in this sample may be carry-over from other donors' samples. Both conserved end residues are part of each CDR3. Each record gives: CDR3 length, D gene, clone size, J gene, V gene, CDR3 protein, CDR3 DNA. A D gene is named only where the DNA matches it firmly. Clone sizes are given selectively: once, few, many, or a class where the clone is expanded.

17 | TRBD2 | - | TRBJ2-1 | TRBV2 | CASSEGLAGGPTSEQFF | TGTGCCAGCAGTGAGGGGCTAGCGGGAGGGCCGACGAGTGAGCAGTTCTTC
15 | TRBD2 | - | TRBJ2-1 | TRBV11-2 | CASGGGGRLSGEQFF | TGTGCCAGCGGAGGAGGCGGGAGGTTGTCTGGTGAGCAGTTCTTC
14 | - | - | TRBJ2-1 | TRBV5-6 | CASSSLDTYNEQFF | TGTGCCAGCAGCTCACTGGACACGTACAATGAGCAGTTCTTC
19 | - | - | TRBJ2-3 | TRBV27 | CASLPLGTSRLSPTDTQYF | TGTGCCAGCTTACCCCTCGGGACAAGCCGTCTTTCTCCCACAGATACGCAGTATTTT
15 | - | - | TRBJ2-3 | TRBV19 | CASSSRQGLTDTQYF | TGTGCCAGTAGTTCCCGACAGGGACTAACAGATACGCAGTATTTT
14 | - | - | TRBJ1-2 | TRBV28 | CASKKRVTNYGYTF | TGTGCCAGCAAAAAAAGGGTAACTAACTATGGCTACACCTTC
15 | TRBD2 | - | TRBJ2-2 | TRBV11-2 | CASSLGLAGAEELFF | TGTGCCAGCAGCTTAGGACTAGCGGGAGCTGAGGAGCTGTTTTTT
15 | - | - | TRBJ1-4 | TRBV30 | CAWSGWRATNEKLFF | TGTGCCTGGAGTGGTTGGAGGGCCACTAATGAAAAACTGTTTTTT
16 | TRBD2 | once | TRBJ2-5 | TRBV11-1 | CASSLVGGLDLETRYF | TGTGCCAGCAGCTTAGTTGGGGGACTAGATTTGGAGACCCGGTACTTC
15 | - | - | TRBJ1-4 | TRBV6-1 | CASSEVRVANEKLFF | TGTGCCAGCAGTGAAGTAAGGGTTGCTAATGAAAAACTGTTTTTT
14 | - | once | TRBJ2-7 | TRBV5-5 | CASSLGPTGLEQYF | TGTGCCAGCAGCTTGGGGCCGACAGGACTTGAGCAGTACTTC
15 | - | - | TRBJ2-7 | TRBV2 | CASREGSGVGLEQYF | TGTGCCAGCAGGGAGGGTAGCGGAGTAGGACTCGAGCAGTACTTC
12 | - | few | TRBJ2-7 | TRBV28 | CASSLGQYEQYF | TGTGCCAGCAGTTTAGGACAGTACGAGCAGTACTTC
15 | - | - | TRBJ2-7 | TRBV4-2 | CASSQAVGAQDEQYF | TGTGCCAGCAGCCAGGCCGTCGGAGCACAAGACGAGCAGTACTTC
14 | - | - | TRBJ2-2 | TRBV5-1 | CASSGGLDTGELFF | TGCGCCAGCAGCGGAGGACTGGACACCGGGGAGCTGTTTTTT
16 | TRBD2 | - | TRBJ2-1 | TRBV7-3 | CASSPRTSGTFNEQFF | TGTGCCAGCAGCCCACGGACTAGCGGCACATTTAATGAGCAGTTCTTC
11 | - | many | TRBJ2-7 | TRBV5-5 | CASSLIYEQYF | TGTGCCAGCAGCTTGATCTACGAGCAGTACTTC
15 | TRBD2 | - | TRBJ2-5 | TRBV28 | CASSFGGRSQETQYF | TGTGCCAGCAGTTTTGGCGGGAGGTCCCAAGAGACCCAGTACTTC